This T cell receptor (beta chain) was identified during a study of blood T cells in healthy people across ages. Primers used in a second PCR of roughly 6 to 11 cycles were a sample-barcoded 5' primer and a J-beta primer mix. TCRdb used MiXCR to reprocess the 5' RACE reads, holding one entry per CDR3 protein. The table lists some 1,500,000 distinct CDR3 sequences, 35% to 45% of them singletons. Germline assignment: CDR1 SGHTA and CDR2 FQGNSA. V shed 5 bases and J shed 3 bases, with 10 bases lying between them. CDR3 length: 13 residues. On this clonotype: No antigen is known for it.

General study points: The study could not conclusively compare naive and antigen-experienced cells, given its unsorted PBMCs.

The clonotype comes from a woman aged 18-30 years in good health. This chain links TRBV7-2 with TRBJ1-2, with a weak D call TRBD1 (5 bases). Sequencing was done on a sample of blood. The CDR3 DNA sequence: TGTGCCAGCAGCATCCGACAGTACTATGGCTACACCTTC. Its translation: CASSIRQYYGYTF.